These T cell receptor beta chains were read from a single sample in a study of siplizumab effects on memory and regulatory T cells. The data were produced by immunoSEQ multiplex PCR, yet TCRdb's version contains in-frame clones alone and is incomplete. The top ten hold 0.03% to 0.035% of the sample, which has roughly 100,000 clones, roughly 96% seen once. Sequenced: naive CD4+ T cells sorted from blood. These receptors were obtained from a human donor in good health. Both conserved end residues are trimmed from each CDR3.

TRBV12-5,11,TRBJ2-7,ASGLGTGLEQY
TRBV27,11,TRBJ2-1,ASSLFSYNEQF
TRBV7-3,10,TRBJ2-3,ASRQGTDTQY
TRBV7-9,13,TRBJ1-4,ASSLEDTTNEKLF
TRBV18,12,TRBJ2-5,ASSPRALQETQY
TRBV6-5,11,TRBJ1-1,ASNRGSGTEAF
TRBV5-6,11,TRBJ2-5,ASSIIRGETQY
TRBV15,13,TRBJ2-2,ATSRAGGNTGELF
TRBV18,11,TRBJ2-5,ASSPRQGETQY
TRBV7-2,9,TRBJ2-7,ASSLSLQQY
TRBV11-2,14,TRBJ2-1,ASSLIGTGGNNEQF
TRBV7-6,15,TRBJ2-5,ASSLLSGTGVSLAQY
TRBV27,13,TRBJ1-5,ASALAVNSNQPQH
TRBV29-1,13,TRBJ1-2,SVYGTPRDNYGYT
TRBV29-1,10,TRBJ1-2,SAWTGEYGYT
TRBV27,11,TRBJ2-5,ASSFLPRETQY
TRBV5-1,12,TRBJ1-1,ASSLPREGTEAF
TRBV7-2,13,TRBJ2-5,ASSLLSRSGETQY
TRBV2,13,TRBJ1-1,ASSESGQGDTEAF
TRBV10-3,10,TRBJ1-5,AISDSNQPQH